This passage covers 3 T cell receptor beta chains from one sample sequenced in a study of cytomegalovirus exposure and HLA in healthy donors (dated by TCRdb to the late 2010s). Library preparation was by the immunoSEQ multiplex PCR assay. What TCRdb holds here is the immuneACCESS table cut down to in-frame rearrangements. Part of the clones is not present; checked against another copy, under half of the missing clones reflect an unresolved V gene, and the others are unexplained. The sample includes about 200,000 clones, with roughly 84% observed a single time. Together, the top ten hold approximately 2% of the sample. Specimen: PBMCs. These receptors were obtained from a woman aged 18-29 years in good health and CMV-seropositive.

This clone was detected a few times. The chain links TRBV2 to TRBJ1-2; D is perhaps TRBD1 (6 bases). The V gene lost 4 bases and the J gene lost 7 bases, with 19 bases spanning the gap. Germline values: CDR1 SNHLY, CDR2 FYNNEI. The CDR3 consists of 15 residues. The CDR3 here is CASSGPSGTNPGYTF. The CDR3 region has the DNA TGTGCCAGCAGTGGCCCGTCGGGGACAAACCCTGGCTACACCTTC.

The rearrangement links TRBV5-4 to TRBJ1-2; weak D call: TRBD1 (6 bases). Germline CDR1 is SGHNT and CDR2 is YYREEE (reference sequence). The V gene lost 0 bases and the J gene lost 1 base, with 13 bases spanning the gap. This CDR3 is 16 amino acids long. CDR3 DNA: TGTGCCAGCAGCTTGGGTCCGGACAGCTATAACTATGGCTACACCTTC. Protein sequence: CASSLGPDSYNYGYTF.

This chain links TRBV27 with TRBJ2-1; D gene uncertain. V lost 2 bases and J lost 8, with 16 bases in between. This CDR3 has 15 residues. Germline-derived CDR1 and CDR2 are MNHEY and SMNVEV (reference sequence). The CDR3 here is CASSLIGGLDDEQFF. The CDR3, as DNA: TGTGCCAGCAGTTTAATTGGCGGATTAGACGATGAGCAGTTCTTC.